This paragraph reports one TCR beta chain. The sample is drawn from a study of cytomegalovirus exposure and HLA in healthy donors. Per germline, CDR1 SGHDT and CDR2 YYEEEE. After removal of 3 bases from V and 0 bases from J, the junction contained 5 bases not matched to a gene. CDR3 length: 15 residues. Vbeta (60) and Jbeta (13) primers were used in the PCR. Repertoires were generated with immunoSEQ multiplex PCR, while TCRdb's copy carries only in-frame clones and drops some. Of around 150,000 clones in the sample, 70% to 90% were seen once. This sequence joins TRBV5-6 and TRBJ2-5; 7 nucleotides align to TRBD2. The sample was PBMCs. This sequence originates from a middle-aged woman in good health and CMV-seronegative. CDR3 DNA sequence: TGTGCCAGCAGCTGGGGAGGGGACTACCAAGAGACCCAGTACTTC. This translates into CASSWGGDYQETQYF.